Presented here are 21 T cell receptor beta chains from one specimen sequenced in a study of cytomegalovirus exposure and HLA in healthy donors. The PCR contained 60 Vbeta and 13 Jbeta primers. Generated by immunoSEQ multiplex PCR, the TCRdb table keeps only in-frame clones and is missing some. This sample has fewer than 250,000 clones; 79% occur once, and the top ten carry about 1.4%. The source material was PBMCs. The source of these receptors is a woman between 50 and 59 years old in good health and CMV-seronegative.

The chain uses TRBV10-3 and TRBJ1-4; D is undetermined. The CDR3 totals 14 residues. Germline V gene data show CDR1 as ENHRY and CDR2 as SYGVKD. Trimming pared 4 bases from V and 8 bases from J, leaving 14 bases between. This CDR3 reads CAISGGDQKEKLFF. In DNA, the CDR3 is TGTGCCATCAGTGGGGGAGATCAAAAAGAAAAACTGTTTTTT.

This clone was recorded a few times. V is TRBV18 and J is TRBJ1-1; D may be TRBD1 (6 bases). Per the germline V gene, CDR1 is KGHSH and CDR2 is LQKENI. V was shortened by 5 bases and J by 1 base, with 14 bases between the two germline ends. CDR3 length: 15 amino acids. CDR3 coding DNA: TGTGCCAGCTCATCTCCGTCGACAGGGAACACTGAAGCTTTCTTT. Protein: CASSSPSTGNTEAFF. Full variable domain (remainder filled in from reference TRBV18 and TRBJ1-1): NAGVMQNPRHLVRRRGQEARLRCSPMKGHSHVYWYRQLPEEGLKFMVYLQKENIIDESGMPKERFSAEFPKEGPSILRIQQVVRGDSAAYFCASSSPSTGNTEAFFGQGTRLTVV.

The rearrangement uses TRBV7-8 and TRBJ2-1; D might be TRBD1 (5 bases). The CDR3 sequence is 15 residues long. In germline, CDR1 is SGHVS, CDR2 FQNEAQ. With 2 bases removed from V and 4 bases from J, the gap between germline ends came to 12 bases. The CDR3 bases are TGTGCCAGCAGCTTATCGACAGAGAGATACAATGAGCAGTTCTTC. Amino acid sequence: CASSLSTERYNEQFF.

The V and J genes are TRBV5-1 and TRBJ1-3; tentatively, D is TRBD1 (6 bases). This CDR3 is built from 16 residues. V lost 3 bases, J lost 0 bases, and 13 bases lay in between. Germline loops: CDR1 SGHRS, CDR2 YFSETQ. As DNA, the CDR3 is TGCGCCAGCAGCTCATTCGACAGGCTCTCTGGAAACACCATATATTTT. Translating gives CASSSFDRLSGNTIYF.

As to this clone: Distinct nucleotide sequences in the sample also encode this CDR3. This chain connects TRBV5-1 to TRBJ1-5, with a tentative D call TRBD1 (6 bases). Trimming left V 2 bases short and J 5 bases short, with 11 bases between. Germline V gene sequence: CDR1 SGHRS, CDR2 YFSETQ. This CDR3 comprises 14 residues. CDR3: CASSLQGGDQPQHF. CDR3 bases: TGCGCCAGCAGCTTACAGGGAGGGGATCAGCCCCAGCATTTT.

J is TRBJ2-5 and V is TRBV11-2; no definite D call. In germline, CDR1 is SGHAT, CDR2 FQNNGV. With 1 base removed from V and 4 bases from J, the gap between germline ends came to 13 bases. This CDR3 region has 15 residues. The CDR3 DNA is TGTGCCAGCAGCTTAGTACTGGTCGGCGGAGAGACCCAGTACTTC. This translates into CASSLVLVGGETQYF.

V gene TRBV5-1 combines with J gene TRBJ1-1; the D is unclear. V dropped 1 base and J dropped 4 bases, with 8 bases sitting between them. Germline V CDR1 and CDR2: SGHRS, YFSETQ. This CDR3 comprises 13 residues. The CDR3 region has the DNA TGCGCCAGCAGCTTGACGGGATCCACTGAAGCTTTCTTT. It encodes CASSLTGSTEAFF. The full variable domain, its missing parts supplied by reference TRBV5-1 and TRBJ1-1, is KAGVTQTPRYLIKTRGQQVTLSCSPISGHRSVSWYQQTPGQGLQFLFEYFSETQRNKGNFPGRFSGRQFSNSRSEMNVSTLELGDSALYLCASSLTGSTEAFFGQGTRLTVV.

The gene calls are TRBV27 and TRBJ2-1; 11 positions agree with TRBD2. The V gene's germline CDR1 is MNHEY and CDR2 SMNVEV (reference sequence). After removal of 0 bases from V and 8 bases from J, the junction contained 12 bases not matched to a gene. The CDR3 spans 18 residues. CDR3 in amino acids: CASSLSLGLAGGWDEQFF. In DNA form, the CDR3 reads TGTGCCAGCAGTTTATCTCTCGGGCTAGCGGGAGGTTGGGATGAGCAGTTCTTC.

CDR3 in amino acids: CASSRTAPEQYF. The CDR3 DNA follows: TGTGCCAGCAGCCGGACAGCGCCCGAGCAGTACTTC. V is TRBV7-9 and J is TRBJ2-7; tentative D call: TRBD1 (6 bases). Germline V gives CDR1 SEHNR, CDR2 FQNEAQ (reference sequence). The CDR3 totals 12 residues. Trimming left V 5 bases short and J 6 bases short, with 11 bases between.

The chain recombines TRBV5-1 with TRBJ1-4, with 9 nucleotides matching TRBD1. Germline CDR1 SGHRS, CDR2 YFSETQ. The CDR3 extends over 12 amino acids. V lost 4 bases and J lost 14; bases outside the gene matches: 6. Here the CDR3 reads CASSPGQGILFF. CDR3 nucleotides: TGCGCCAGCAGCCCGGGACAGGGAATTCTGTTTTTT.

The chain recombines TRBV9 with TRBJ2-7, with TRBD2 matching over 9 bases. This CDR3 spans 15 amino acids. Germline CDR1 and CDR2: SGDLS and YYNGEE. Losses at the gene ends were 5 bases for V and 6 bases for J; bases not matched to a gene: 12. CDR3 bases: TGTGCCAGCAGTGTGCGGGAGGGCCGAGGAGTCGAGCAGTACTTC. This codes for CASSVREGRGVEQYF.

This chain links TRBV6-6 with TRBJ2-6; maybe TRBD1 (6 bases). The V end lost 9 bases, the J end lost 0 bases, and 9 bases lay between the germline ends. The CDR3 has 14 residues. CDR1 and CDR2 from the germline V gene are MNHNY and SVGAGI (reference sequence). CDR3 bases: TGTGCCAGTCAGGGGTACTCTGGGGCCAACGTCCTGACTTTC. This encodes CASQGYSGANVLTF.

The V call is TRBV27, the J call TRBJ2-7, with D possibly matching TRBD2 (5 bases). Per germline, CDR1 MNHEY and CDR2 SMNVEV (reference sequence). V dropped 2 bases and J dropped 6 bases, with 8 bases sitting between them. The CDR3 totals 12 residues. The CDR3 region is CASSLLRGEQYF. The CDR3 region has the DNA TGTGCCAGCAGTTTACTCCGGGGCGAGCAGTACTTC.

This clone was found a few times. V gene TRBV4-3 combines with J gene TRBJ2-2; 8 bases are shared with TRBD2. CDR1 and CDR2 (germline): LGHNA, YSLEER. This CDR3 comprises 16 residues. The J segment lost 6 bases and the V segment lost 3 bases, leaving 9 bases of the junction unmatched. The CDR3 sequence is CASSQESGSRPGELFF. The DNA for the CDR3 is TGCGCCAGCAGCCAGGAGAGCGGGAGTAGGCCCGGGGAGCTGTTTTTT.

For the CDR3, the DNA is TGTGCCAGCAGCTCCCAGGGACAGGGGATGGGTAAACGCAATGAGCAGTTCTTC. Translation gives CASSSQGQGMGKRNEQFF. The chain carries TRBV7-9 and TRBJ2-1; TRBD1 matches at 10 bases. CDR1 is SEHNR, CDR2 FQNEAQ, per germline (reference sequence). The junction had 15 bases not matched to a gene; V was cut back by 4 bases and J by 6 bases. The CDR3 is 18 residues long.

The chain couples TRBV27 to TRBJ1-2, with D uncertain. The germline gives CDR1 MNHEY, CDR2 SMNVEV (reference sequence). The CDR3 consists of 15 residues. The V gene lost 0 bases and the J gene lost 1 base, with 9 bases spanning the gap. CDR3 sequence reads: CASSLSVGLNYGYTF. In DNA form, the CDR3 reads TGTGCCAGCAGTTTATCGGTTGGGCTTAACTATGGCTACACCTTC.

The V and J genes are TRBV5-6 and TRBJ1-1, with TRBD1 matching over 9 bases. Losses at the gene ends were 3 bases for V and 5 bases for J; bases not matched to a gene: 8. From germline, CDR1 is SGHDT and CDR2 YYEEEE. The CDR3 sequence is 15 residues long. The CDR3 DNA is TGTGCCAGCAGCTCGCCGACAGGGGGTGGAACTGAAGCTTTCTTT. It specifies CASSSPTGGGTEAFF.

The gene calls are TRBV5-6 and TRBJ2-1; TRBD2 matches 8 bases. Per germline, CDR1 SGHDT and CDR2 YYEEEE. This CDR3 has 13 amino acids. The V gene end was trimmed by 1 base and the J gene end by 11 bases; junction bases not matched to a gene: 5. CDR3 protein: CASSLRGGRKQFF. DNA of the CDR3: TGTGCCAGCAGCTTGCGCGGGGGGAGGAAGCAGTTCTTC.

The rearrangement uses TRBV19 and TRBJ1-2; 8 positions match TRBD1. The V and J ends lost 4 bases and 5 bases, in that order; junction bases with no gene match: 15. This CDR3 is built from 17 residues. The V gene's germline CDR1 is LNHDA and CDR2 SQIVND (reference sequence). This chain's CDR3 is CASSKMDRVTSQYGYTF. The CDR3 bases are TGTGCCAGTAGTAAAATGGACAGGGTGACCTCTCAGTATGGCTACACCTTC. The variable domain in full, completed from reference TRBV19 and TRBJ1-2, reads DGGITQSPKYLFRKEGQNVTLSCEQNLNHDAMYWYRQDPGQGLRLIYYSQIVNDFQKGDIAEGYSVSREKKESFPLTVTSAQKNPTAFYLCASSKMDRVTSQYGYTFGSGTRLTVV.

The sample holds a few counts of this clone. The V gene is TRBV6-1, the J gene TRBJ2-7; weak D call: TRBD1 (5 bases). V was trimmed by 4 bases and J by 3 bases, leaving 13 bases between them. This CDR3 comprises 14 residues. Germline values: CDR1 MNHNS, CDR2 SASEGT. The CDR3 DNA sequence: TGTGCCAGCAGTGTCTCTCCAGGGAACTACGAGCAGTACTTC. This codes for CASSVSPGNYEQYF.

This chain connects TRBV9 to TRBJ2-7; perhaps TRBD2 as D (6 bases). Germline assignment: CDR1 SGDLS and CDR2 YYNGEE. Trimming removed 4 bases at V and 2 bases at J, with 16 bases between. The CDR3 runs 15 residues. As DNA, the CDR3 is TGTGCCAGCAGCCCGCGCGGGACTTTTACCTACGAGCAGTACTTC. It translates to CASSPRGTFTYEQYF.